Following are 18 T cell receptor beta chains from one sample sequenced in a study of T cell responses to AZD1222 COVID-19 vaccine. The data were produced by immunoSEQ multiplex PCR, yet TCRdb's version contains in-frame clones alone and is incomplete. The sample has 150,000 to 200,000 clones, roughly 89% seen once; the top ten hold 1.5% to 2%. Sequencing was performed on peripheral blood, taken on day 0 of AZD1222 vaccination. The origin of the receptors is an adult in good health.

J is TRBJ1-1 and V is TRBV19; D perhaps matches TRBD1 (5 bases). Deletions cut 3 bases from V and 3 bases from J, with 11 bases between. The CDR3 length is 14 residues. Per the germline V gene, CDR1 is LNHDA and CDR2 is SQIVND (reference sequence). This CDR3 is CASSIGGADTEAFF. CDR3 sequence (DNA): TGTGCCAGTAGTATTGGAGGGGCGGACACTGAAGCTTTCTTT.

The CDR3: CASSLGTSGTYNEQFF. The CDR3 DNA is TGTGCCAGCAGCTTGGGGACTAGCGGTACCTACAATGAGCAGTTCTTC. This chain joins TRBV5-4 and TRBJ2-1; 10 positions match TRBD2. Germline V CDR1 and CDR2: SGHNT, YYREEE (reference sequence). With 0 bases clipped from V and 2 bases from J, the junction kept 2 bases outside the gene matches. This CDR3 region has 16 residues.

The CDR3 DNA reads as TGTGCCAGCAGCATAAAAATCGGGGGGCCAGTCAGTGAGCAGTTCTTC. Its translation: CASSIKIGGPVSEQFF. V gene TRBV7-9 combines with J gene TRBJ2-1; D is possibly TRBD2 (7 bases). The ends were cut back, 5 bases at V and 9 bases at J, with 23 bases in the middle. This CDR3 spans 16 amino acids. The germline V gene encodes CDR1 SEHNR and CDR2 FQNEAQ (reference sequence).

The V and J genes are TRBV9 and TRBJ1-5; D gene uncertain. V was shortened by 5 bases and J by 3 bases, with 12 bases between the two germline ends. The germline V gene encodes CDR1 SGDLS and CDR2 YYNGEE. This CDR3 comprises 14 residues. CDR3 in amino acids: CASRADTYNQPQHF. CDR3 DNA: TGTGCCAGCAGAGCCGACACGTACAATCAGCCCCAGCATTTT. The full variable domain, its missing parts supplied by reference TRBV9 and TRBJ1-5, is DSGVTQTPKHLITATGQRVTLRCSPRSGDLSVYWYQQSLDQGLQFLIQYYNGEERAKGNILERFSAQQFPDLHSELNLSSLELGDSALYFCASRADTYNQPQHFGDGTRLSIL.

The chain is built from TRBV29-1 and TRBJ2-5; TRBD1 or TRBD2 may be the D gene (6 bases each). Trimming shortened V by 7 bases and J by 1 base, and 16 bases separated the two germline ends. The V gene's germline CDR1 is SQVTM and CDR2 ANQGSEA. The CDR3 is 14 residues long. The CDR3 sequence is CSATRGQSQETQYF. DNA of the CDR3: TGCAGCGCCACACGGGGGCAGAGCCAAGAGACCCAGTACTTC.

The CDR3 region has the DNA TGCAGTGCTAGTTTGGGTGGAATTGGCACTGAAGCTTTCTTT. Amino acid sequence: CSASLGGIGTEAFF. The chain carries TRBV20-1 and TRBJ1-1, with D uncertain. V lost 3 bases and J lost 4, with 15 bases in between. The germline CDR1 and CDR2 sequences are DFQATT and SNEGSKA (reference sequence). This CDR3 comprises 14 residues.

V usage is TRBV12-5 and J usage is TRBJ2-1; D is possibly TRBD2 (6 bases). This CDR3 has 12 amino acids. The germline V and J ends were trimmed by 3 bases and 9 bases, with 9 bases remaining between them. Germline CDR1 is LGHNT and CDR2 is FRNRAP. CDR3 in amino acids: CASGFPEGEQFF. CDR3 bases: TGTGCTAGTGGTTTCCCGGAGGGTGAGCAGTTCTTC.

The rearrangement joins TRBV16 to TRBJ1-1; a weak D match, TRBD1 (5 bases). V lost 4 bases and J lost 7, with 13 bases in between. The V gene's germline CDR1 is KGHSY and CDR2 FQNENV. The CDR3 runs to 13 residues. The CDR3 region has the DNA TGTGCCAGCAGCCTAAGGCGGGGGAGTGAAGCTTTCTTT. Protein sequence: CASSLRRGSEAFF. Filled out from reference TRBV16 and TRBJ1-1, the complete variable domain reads GEEVAQTPKHLVRGEGQKAKLYCAPIKGHSYVFWYQQVLKNEFKFLISFQNENVFDETGMPKERFSAKCLPNSPCSLEIQATKLEDSAVYFCASSLRRGSEAFFGQGTRLTVV.

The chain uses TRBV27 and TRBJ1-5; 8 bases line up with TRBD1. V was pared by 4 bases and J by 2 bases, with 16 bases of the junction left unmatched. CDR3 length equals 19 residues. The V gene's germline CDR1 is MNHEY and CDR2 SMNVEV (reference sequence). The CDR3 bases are TGTGCCAGCAGTTCCCGACAGGGGAGCATGCGGACGGGCAATCAGCCCCAGCATTTT. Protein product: CASSSRQGSMRTGNQPQHF.

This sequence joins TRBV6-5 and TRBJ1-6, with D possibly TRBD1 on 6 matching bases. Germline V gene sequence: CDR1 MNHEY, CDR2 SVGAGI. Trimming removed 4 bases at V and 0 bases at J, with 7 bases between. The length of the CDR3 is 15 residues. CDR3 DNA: TGTGCCAGCAGTTGGGACAACTCCTATAATTCACCCCTCCACTTT. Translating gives CASSWDNSYNSPLHF.

The CDR3 coding sequence is TGTGCCAGCAGCTTGGATCAGACTAGCAATCAGCCCCAGCATTTT. It specifies CASSLDQTSNQPQHF. The chain couples TRBV5-8 to TRBJ1-5; no firm D call. CDR1 is SGHTS and CDR2 is YDEGEE in the germline V gene. V gave up 0 bases and J gave up 0 bases, with 7 bases separating them. The length of the CDR3 is 15 residues.

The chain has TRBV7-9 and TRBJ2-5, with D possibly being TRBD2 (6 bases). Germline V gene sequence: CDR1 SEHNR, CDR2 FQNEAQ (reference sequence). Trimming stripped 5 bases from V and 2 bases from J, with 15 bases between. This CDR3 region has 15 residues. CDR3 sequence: CASSTPGTPQETQYF. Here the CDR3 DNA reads TGTGCCAGCAGCACCCCCGGGACTCCACAAGAGACCCAGTACTTC. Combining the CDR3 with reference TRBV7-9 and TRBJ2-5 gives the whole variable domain DTGVSQNPRHKITKRGQNVTFRCDPISEHNRLYWYRQTLGQGPEFLTYFQNEAQLEKSRLLSDRFSAERPKGSFSTLEIQRTEQGDSAMYLCASSTPGTPQETQYFGPGTRLLVL.

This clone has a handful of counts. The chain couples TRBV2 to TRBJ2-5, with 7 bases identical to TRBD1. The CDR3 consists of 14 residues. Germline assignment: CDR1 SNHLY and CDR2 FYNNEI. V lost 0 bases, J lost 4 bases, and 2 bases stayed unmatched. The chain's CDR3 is CASSEAGTAETQYF. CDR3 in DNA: TGTGCCAGCAGTGAAGCCGGGACAGCAGAGACCCAGTACTTC.

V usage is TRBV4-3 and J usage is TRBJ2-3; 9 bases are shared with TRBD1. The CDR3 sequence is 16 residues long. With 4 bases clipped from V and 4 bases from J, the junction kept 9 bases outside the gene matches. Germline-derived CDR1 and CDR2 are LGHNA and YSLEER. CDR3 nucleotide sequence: TGCGCCAGCAGCCTTCAGTACAGGGGGCAGGCAGATACGCAGTATTTT. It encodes CASSLQYRGQADTQYF.

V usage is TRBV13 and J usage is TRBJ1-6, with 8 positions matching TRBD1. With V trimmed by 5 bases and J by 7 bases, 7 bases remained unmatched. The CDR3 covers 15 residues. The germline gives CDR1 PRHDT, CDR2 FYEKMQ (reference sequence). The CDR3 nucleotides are TGTGCCAGCAGCCTATTACAGGGGGGAAATTCACCCCTCCACTTT. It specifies CASSLLQGGNSPLHF.

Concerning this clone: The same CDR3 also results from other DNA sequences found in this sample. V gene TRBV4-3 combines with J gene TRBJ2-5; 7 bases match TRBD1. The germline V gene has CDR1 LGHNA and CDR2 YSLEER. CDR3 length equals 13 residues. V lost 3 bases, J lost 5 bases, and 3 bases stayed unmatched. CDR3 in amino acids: CASSQDRRETQYF. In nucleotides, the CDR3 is TGCGCCAGCAGCCAGGACAGGCGGGAGACCCAGTACTTC.

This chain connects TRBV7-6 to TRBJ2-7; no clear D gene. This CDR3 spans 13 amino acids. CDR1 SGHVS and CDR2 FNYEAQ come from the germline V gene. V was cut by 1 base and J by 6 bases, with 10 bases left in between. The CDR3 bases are TGTGCCAGCAGCTTAGGCGGCGAAACCGAGCAGTACGTC. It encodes CASSLGGETEQYV.

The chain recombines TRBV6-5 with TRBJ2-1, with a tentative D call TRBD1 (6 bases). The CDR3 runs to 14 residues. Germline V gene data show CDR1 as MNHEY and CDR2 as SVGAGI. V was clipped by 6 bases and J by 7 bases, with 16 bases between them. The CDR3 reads CASRQGFSTNEQFF. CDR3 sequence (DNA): TGTGCCAGCAGACAGGGTTTTTCGACAAATGAGCAGTTCTTC.